This TCR beta chain was sequenced in a study of cytotoxic CD8 clonotypes in ibrutinib-treated CLL. Regarding the study as a whole: Sustained-remission patients were sampled at one set of times and progressing patients at different ones. Clonality climbed at ibrutinib response, then dropped toward baseline at progression.

TCRdb keeps only in-frame clones here, not all; method: immunoSEQ multiplex PCR. The table lists roughly 220,000 clones, roughly 65% of them singletons. The CDR3 sequence is 14 residues long. Trimming removed 3 bases from V and 6 bases from J, with 12 bases in between. Germline V gene sequence: CDR1 SGHVS, CDR2 FQNEAQ. This clone was picked up a small number of times. Its antigen is still unknown. This sequence was found in a human donor with chronic lymphocytic leukemia. V is TRBV7-8 and J is TRBJ1-5; possibly TRBD1 for D (6 bases). Sequences were derived from PBMCs, sampled after 12 months of ibrutinib treatment. The CDR3 nucleotides are TGTGCCAGCAGCTTGGTTCAGGGGCTTCAGCCCCAGCATTTT. Translating gives CASSLVQGLQPQHF.